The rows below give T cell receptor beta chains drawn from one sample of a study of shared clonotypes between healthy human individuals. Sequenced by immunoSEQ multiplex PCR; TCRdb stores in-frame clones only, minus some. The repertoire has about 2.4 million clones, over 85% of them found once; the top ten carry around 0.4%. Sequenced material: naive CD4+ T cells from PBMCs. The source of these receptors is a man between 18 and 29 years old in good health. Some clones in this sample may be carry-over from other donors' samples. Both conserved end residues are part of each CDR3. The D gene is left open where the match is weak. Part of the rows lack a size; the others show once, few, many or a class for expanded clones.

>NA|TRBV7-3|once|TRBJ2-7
CASSQGSLGEQYF
TGTGCCAGCAGCCAAGGGTCTTTAGGCGAGCAGTACTTC
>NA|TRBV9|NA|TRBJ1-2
CASSDGGNYGYTF
TGTGCCAGCAGCGACGGGGGGAACTATGGCTACACCTTC
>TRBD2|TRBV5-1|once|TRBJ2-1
CASSLVYSGRAGNEQFF
TGCGCCAGCAGCTTGGTTTATAGCGGGAGGGCCGGGAATGAGCAGTTCTTC
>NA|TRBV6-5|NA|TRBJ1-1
CASGRPFAEAFF
TGTGCCAGCGGTAGGCCGTTCGCTGAAGCTTTCTTT
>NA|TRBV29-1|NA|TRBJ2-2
CSVEEGQGNGELFF
TGCAGCGTTGAAGAAGGCCAGGGGAACGGGGAGCTGTTTTTT
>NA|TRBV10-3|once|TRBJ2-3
CAISEPGRNTDTQYF
TGTGCCATCAGTGAACCGGGACGGAACACAGATACGCAGTATTTT
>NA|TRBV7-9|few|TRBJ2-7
CASSSIHPTMGQYF
TGTGCCAGCAGCTCAATTCATCCTACGATGGGGCAGTACTTC
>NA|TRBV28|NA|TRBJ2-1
CASSFSLASSYNEQFF
TGTGCCAGCAGTTTTTCACTAGCCAGCTCCTACAATGAGCAGTTCTTC
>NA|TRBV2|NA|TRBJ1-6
CASSLAKNSPLHF
TGTGCCAGCAGCCTGGCAAAAAATTCACCCCTCCACTTT
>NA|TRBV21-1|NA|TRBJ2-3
CASSKARPDTSTDTQYF
TGTGCCAGCAGCAAAGCGCGACCGGACACTAGCACAGATACGCAGTATTTT
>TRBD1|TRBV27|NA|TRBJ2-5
CASGDRVETQYF
TGTGCCAGCGGTGACAGGGTAGAGACCCAGTACTTC
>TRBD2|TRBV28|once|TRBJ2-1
CASSFYGGRALNEQFF
TGTGCCAGCAGTTTTTACGGCGGGAGGGCCCTCAATGAGCAGTTCTTC
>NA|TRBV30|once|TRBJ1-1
CAWSVRGGVHTEAFF
TGTGCCTGGAGTGTACGCGGGGGAGTCCACACTGAAGCTTTCTTT
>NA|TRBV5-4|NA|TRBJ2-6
CASSTGTGANVLTF
TGTGCCAGCAGTACGGGGACTGGGGCCAACGTCCTGACTTTC
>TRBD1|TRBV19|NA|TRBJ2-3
CASSTPGGSTDTQYF
TGTGCCAGTAGTACTCCAGGGGGTAGCACAGATACGCAGTATTTT
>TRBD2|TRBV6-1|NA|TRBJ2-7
CASRAGGAYEQYF
TGTGCCAGCAGAGCGGGAGGGGCCTACGAGCAGTACTTC
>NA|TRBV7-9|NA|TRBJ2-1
CASNLDVYNEQFF
TGTGCCAGCAACCTAGACGTCTACAATGAGCAGTTCTTC
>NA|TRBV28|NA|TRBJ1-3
CASSPRVFQGTIYF
TGTGCCAGCTCACCCAGGGTATTTCAGGGTACCATATATTTT
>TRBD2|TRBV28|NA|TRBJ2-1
CASSLIGREKNEQFF
TGTGCCAGCAGTTTGATCGGGCGGGAGAAGAATGAGCAGTTCTTC
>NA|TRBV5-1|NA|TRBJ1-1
CASNPLAGANTEAFF
TGCGCCAGCAACCCCTTAGCGGGGGCGAACACTGAAGCTTTCTTT
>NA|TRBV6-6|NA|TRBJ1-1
CASSRTGGSTEAFF
TGTGCCAGCAGCCGGACTGGGGGAAGCACTGAAGCTTTCTTT
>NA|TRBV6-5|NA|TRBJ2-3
CASSYSPVGTDTQYF
TGTGCCAGCAGTTACTCGCCCGTTGGCACAGATACGCAGTATTTT
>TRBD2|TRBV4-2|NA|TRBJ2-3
CASSQRLAGGGGDTQYF
TGTGCCAGCAGCCAAAGACTAGCGGGAGGGGGAGGGGATACGCAGTATTTT
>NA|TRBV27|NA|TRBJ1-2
CASSIKATNYGYTF
TGTGCCAGCAGCATTAAAGCTACTAACTATGGCTACACCTTC
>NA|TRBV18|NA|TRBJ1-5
CASSRQNSNQPQHF
TGTGCCAGCTCACGACAAAATAGCAATCAGCCCCAGCATTTT
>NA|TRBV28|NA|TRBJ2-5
CASSPRALQETQYF
TGTGCCAGCAGTCCCCGGGCCCTACAAGAGACCCAGTACTTC
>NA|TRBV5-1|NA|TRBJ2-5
CASQKGGETQYF
TGCGCCAGTCAGAAGGGTGGAGAGACCCAGTACTTC
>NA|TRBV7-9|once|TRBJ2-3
CASRPRLRGREEDTQYF
TGTGCCAGCAGGCCTAGGTTGAGGGGCCGAGAGGAGGATACGCAGTATTTT
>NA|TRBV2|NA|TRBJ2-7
CASSRDRLEVSYEQYF
TGTGCCAGCAGTCGGGACCGGTTAGAGGTTTCGTACGAGCAGTACTTC
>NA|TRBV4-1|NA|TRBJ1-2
CASSQIDRGPRAGYTF
TGCGCCAGCAGCCAGATCGACCGGGGGCCCAGAGCCGGCTACACCTTC
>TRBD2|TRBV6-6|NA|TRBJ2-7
CASSPRRGAGGEQYF
TGTGCCAGCAGTCCCCGGCGGGGAGCGGGGGGGGAGCAGTACTTC
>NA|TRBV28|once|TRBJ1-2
CASSSSSTGFEYGYTF
TGTGCCAGCAGCTCCTCTTCGACGGGGTTCGAGTATGGCTACACCTTC
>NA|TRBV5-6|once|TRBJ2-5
CASSSRGLGETQYF
TGTGCCAGCAGCTCTAGGGGTTTAGGAGAGACCCAGTACTTC
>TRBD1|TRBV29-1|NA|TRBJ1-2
CSVLQDRGDYGYTF
TGCAGCGTTCTCCAAGACAGGGGGGACTATGGCTACACCTTC
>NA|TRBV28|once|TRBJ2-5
CASSTPRRVSETQYF
TGTGCCAGCAGCACTCCACGGCGGGTATCAGAGACCCAGTACTTC
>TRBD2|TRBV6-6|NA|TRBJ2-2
CASRTSGNSGELFF
TGTGCCAGCAGAACTAGCGGGAATAGCGGGGAGCTGTTTTTT
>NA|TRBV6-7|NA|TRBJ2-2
CASSYNRYRAGELFF
TGTGCCAGCAGTTACAACCGCTACCGGGCCGGGGAGCTGTTTTTT
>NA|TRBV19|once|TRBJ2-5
CASSITPRGLEQETQYF
TGTGCCAGTAGTATCACTCCTAGAGGGCTGGAGCAAGAGACCCAGTACTTC
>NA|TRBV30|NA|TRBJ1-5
CAWSVGEVQPQHF
TGTGCCTGGAGTGTCGGGGAGGTCCAGCCCCAGCATTTT
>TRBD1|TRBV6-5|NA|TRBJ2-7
CASSWGQAAYEQYF
TGTGCCAGCAGTTGGGGACAGGCAGCCTACGAGCAGTACTTC
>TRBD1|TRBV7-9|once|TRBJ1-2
CASSSGTGALGYTF
TGTGCCAGCAGCTCCGGGACAGGGGCACTAGGCTACACCTTC
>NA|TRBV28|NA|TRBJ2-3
CASAPTAITDTQYF
TGTGCCAGCGCCCCGACTGCTATCACAGATACGCAGTATTTT
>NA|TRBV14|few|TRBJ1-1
CASSQVPNTEAFF
TGTGCCAGCAGCCAAGTCCCGAACACTGAAGCTTTCTTT
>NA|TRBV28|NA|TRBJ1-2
CASSDGHAYGYTF
TGTGCCAGCAGCGATGGACACGCGTATGGCTACACCTTC
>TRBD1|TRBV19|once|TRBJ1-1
CASTKGTAEAFF
TGTGCCAGTACCAAAGGGACAGCCGAAGCTTTCTTT
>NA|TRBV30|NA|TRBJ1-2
CAWSGDRGNYGYTF
TGTGCCTGGAGTGGTGACAGAGGAAACTATGGCTACACCTTC
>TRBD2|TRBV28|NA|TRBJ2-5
CASSSETREGHF
TGTGCCAGCAGTTCTGAGACTCGGGAGGGGCACTTC
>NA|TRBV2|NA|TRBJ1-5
CASEDSNQPQHF
TGTGCCAGCGAAGATAGCAATCAGCCCCAGCATTTT
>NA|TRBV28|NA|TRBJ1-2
CASRSDMGTEYGYTF
TGTGCCAGCAGATCTGACATGGGGACTGAATATGGCTACACCTTC
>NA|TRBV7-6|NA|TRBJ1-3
CASSQWPRGPGNTIYF
TGTGCCAGCAGCCAATGGCCCCGTGGGCCTGGAAACACCATATATTTT
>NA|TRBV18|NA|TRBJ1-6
CASSPSSPEVQSPLHF
TGTGCCAGCTCACCAAGTAGTCCGGAGGTGCAATCACCCCTCCACTTT
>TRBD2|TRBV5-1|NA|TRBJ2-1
CASRGGSISNEQFF
TGCGCCAGCCGGGGCGGGAGCATCTCCAATGAGCAGTTCTTC
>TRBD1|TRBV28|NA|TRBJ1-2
CASRAQGAYGYTF
TGTGCCAGCAGGGCACAGGGGGCCTATGGCTACACCTTC
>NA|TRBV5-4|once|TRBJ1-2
CASSVDSNYGYTF
TGTGCCAGCAGCGTGGATTCTAACTATGGCTACACCTTC
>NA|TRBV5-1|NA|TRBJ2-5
CASSLDVGGETQYF
TGCGCCAGCAGCTTGGACGTAGGGGGAGAGACCCAGTACTTC